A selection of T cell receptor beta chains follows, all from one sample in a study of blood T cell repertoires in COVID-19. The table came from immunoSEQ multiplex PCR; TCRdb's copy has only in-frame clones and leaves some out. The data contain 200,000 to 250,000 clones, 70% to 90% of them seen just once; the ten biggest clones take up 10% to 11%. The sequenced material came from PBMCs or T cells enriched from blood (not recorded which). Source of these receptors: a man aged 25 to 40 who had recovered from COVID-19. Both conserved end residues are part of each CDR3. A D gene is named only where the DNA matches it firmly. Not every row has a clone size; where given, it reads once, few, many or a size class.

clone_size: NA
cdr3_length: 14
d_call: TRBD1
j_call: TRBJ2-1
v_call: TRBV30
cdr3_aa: CAWRDRVTYNEQFF
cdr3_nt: TGTGCCTGGAGAGACAGGGTTACCTACAATGAGCAGTTCTTC

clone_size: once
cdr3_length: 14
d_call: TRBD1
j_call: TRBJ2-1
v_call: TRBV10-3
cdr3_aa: CAIRLGTGAGEQFF
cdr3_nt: TGTGCCATCAGACTCGGGACAGGGGCTGGTGAGCAGTTCTTC

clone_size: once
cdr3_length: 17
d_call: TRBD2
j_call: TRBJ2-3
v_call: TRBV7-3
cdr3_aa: CASTLLGRGASTDTQYF
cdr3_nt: TGTGCCAGCACCCTACTGGGGCGGGGGGCTAGCACAGATACGCAGTATTTT

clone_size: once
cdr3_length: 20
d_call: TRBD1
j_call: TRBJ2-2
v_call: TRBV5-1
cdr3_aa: CASSSVPVAQGARYTGELFF
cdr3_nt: TGCGCCAGCAGCTCAGTACCGGTGGCACAGGGGGCCCGTTACACCGGGGAGCTGTTTTTT

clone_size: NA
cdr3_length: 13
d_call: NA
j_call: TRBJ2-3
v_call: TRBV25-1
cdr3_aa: CASSKGDTDTQYF
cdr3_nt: TGTGCCAGCAGTAAGGGAGACACAGATACGCAGTATTTT

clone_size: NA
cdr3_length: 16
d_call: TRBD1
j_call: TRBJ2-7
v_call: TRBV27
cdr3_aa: CASSPITTGGIDEQYF
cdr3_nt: TGTGCCAGCAGTCCAATAACGACAGGGGGAATAGACGAGCAGTACTTC

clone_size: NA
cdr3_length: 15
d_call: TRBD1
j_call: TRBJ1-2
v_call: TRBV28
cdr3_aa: CASSRPTGAPSGYTF
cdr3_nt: TGTGCCAGCAGTCGCCCGACAGGGGCCCCCTCGGGCTACACCTTC

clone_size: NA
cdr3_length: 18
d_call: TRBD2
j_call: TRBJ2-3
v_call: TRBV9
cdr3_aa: CASSPRRASGSSSDTQYF
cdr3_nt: TGTGCCAGCAGCCCCCGAAGGGCTAGCGGGAGTAGCTCAGATACGCAGTATTTT

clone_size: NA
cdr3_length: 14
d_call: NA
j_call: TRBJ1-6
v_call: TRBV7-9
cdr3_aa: CASSLNPDNSPLHF
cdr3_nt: TGTGCCAGCAGCTTAAATCCGGATAATTCACCCCTCCACTTT

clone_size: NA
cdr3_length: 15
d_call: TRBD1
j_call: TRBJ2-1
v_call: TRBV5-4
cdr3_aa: CASSLGQGLGNEQFF
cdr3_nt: TGTGCCAGCAGCTTGGGACAGGGGCTAGGCAATGAGCAGTTCTTC

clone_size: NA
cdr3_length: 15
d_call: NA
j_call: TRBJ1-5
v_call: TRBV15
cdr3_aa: CATSIRGEGFQPQHF
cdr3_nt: TGTGCCACCAGCATTAGGGGGGAGGGGTTTCAGCCCCAGCATTTT

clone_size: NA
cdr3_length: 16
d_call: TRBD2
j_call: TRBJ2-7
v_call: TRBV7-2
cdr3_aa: CASSTSLAGVVYEQYF
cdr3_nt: TGTGCCAGCAGCACGTCACTAGCGGGAGTAGTCTACGAGCAGTACTTC

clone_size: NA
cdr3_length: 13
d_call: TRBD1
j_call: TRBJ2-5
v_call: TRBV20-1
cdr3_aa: CSAIDRGLKTQYF
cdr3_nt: TGCAGTGCTATTGACAGGGGGCTAAAGACCCAGTACTTC

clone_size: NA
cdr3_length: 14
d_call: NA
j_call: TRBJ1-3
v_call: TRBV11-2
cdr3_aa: CASSLQGQGNTIYF
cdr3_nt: TGTGCCAGCAGCTTACAGGGGCAAGGAAACACCATATATTTT

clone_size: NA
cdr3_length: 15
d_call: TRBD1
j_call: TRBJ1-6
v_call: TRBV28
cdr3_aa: CASSTNRGWNSPLHF
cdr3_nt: TGTGCCAGCAGTACGAACAGGGGTTGGAATTCACCCCTCCACTTT

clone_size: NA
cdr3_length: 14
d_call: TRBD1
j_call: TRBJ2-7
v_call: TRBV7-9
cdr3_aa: CASSLGAGGDEQYF
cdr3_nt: TGTGCCAGCAGCTTAGGGGCAGGGGGCGACGAGCAGTACTTC

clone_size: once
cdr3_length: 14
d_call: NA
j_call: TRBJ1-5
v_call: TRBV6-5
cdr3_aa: CASSWGGSNQPQHF
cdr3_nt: TGTGCCAGCAGTTGGGGGGGGAGCAATCAGCCCCAGCATTTT

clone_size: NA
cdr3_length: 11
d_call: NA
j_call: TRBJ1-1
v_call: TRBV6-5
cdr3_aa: CASRDRTEAFF
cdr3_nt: TGTGCCAGCAGAGACAGGACAGAAGCTTTCTTT

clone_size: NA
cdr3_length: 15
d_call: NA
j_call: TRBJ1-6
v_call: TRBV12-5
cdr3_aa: CASGWASSYNSPLHF
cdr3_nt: TGTGCTAGTGGTTGGGCGAGCTCCTATAATTCACCCCTCCACTTT

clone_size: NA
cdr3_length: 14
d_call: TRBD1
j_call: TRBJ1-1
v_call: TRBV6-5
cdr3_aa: CASSYSPDRLEAFF
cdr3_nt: TGTGCCAGCAGTTACTCCCCGGACAGGCTTGAAGCTTTCTTT

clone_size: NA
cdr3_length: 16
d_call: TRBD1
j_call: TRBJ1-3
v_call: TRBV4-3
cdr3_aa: CASSPRQGANGNTIYF
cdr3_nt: TGCGCCAGCAGCCCACGACAGGGGGCGAATGGAAACACCATATATTTT

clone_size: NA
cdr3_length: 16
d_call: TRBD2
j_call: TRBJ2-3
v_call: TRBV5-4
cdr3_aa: CASSSGLAVRTDTQYF
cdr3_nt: TGTGCCAGCAGCTCAGGACTAGCGGTTCGCACAGATACGCAGTATTTT

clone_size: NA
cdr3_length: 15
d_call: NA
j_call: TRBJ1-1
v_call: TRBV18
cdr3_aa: CASSVVGLTNTEAFF
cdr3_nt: TGTGCCAGCTCAGTCGTGGGACTGACGAACACTGAAGCTTTCTTT

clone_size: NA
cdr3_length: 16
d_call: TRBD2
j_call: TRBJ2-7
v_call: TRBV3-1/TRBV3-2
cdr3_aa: CASSQFLGSSGYEQYF
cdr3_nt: TGTGCCAGCAGCCAATTTTTAGGTTCTAGCGGCTACGAGCAGTACTTC

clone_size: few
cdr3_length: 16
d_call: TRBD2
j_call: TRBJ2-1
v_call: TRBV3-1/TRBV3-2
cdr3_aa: CASSQASSGGAAEQFF
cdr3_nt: TGTGCCAGCAGCCAGGCCTCTAGCGGGGGGGCCGCTGAGCAGTTCTTC

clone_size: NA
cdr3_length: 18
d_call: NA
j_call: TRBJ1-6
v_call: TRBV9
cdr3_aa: CASSPGVGRSSYNSPLHF
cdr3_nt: TGTGCCAGCAGCCCAGGGGTCGGCAGGAGCTCCTATAATTCACCCCTCCACTTT

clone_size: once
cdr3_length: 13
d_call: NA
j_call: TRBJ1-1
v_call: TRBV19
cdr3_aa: CASSSAGGTEAFF
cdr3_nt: TGTGCCAGTAGTTCCGCGGGGGGCACTGAAGCTTTCTTT

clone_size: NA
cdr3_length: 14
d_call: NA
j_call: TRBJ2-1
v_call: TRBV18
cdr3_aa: CASSPRPLGDEQFF
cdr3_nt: TGTGCCAGCTCACCCAGACCCTTGGGCGATGAGCAGTTCTTC

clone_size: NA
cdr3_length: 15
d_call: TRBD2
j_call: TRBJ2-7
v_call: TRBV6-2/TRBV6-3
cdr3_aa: CASSQQTGLYDEQYF
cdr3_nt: TGTGCCAGCAGCCAACAGACGGGACTATATGACGAGCAGTACTTC

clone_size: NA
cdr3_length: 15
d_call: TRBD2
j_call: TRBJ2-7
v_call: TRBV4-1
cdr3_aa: CASSHGTSGIAGNYF
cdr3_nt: TGCGCCAGCAGCCACGGGACTAGCGGGATAGCTGGGAACTACTTC

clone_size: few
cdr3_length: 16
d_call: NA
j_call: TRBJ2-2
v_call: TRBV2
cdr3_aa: CASSVGTQGITGELFF
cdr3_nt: TGTGCCAGCAGTGTAGGAACTCAGGGGATCACCGGGGAGCTGTTTTTT

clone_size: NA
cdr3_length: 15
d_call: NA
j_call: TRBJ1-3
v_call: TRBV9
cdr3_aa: CASSAQVGSGNTIYF
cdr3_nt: TGTGCCAGCAGCGCGCAGGTGGGCTCTGGAAACACCATATATTTT

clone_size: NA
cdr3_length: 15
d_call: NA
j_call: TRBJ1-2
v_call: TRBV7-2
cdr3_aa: CASSDREHTFYGYTF
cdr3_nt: TGTGCCAGCAGCGATAGGGAGCATACATTCTATGGCTACACCTTC

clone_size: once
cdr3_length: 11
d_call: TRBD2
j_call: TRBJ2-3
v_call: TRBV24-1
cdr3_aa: CATASGDTQYF
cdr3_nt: TGTGCCACCGCTAGCGGAGATACGCAGTATTTT

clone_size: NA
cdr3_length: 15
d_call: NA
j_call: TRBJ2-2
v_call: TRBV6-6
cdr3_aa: CASSGDRPNTGELFF
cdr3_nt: TGTGCCAGCAGTGGTGACAGACCGAACACCGGGGAGCTGTTTTTT

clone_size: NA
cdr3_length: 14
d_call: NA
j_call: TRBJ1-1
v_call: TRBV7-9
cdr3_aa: CASSPVTENTEAFF
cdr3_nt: TGTGCCAGCAGCCCAGTGACAGAGAACACTGAAGCTTTCTTT

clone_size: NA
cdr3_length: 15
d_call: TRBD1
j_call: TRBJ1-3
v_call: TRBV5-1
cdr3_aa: CASSLEGQGRDTIYF
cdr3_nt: TGCGCCAGCAGCTTGGAAGGACAGGGTAGAGACACCATATATTTT

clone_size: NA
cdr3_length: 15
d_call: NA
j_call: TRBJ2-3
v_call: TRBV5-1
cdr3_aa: CASSLASWATDTQYF
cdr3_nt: TGCGCCAGCAGCTTGGCTAGCTGGGCCACAGATACGCAGTATTTT

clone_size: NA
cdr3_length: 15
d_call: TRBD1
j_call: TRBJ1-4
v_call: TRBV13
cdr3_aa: CASSLTGGPNEKLFF
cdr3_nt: TGTGCCAGCAGCCTAACAGGGGGCCCTAATGAAAAACTGTTTTTT

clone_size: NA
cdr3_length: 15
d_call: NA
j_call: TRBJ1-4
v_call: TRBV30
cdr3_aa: CAWSVGGRTNEKLFF
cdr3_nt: TGTGCCTGGAGTGTGGGAGGAAGGACTAATGAAAAACTGTTTTTT

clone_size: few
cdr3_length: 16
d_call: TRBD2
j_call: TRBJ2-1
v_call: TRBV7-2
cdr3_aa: CASSSSGTSGYNEQFF
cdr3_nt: TGTGCCAGCAGCTCCTCCGGGACTAGCGGTTACAATGAGCAGTTCTTC

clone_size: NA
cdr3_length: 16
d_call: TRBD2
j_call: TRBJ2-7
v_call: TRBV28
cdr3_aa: CASSLHWTSGRHEQYF
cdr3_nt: TGTGCCAGCAGTTTACACTGGACTAGCGGGAGACACGAGCAGTACTTC

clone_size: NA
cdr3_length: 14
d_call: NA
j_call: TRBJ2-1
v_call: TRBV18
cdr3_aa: CASSPTGPRNEQFF
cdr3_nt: TGTGCCAGCTCACCAACAGGACCCCGCAATGAGCAGTTCTTC

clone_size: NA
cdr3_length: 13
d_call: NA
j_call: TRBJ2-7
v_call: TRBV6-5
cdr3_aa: CASSYGSRREQYF
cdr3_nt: TGTGCCAGCAGTTACGGTAGCCGGCGAGAGCAGTACTTC

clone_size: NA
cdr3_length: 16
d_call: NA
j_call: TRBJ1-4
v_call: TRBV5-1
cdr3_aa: CASRNADSATNEKLFF
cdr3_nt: TGCGCCAGCAGAAATGCCGACTCTGCAACTAATGAAAAACTGTTTTTT

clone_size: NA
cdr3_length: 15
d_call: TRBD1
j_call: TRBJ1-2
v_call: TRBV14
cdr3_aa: CASSLQGGAGYGYTF
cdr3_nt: TGTGCCAGCAGCCTTCAAGGGGGCGCGGGCTATGGCTACACCTTC

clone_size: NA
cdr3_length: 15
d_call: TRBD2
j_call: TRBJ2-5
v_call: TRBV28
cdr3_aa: CASSLDSSGQETQYF
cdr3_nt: TGTGCCAGCAGTTTAGATTCTAGCGGACAAGAGACCCAGTACTTC

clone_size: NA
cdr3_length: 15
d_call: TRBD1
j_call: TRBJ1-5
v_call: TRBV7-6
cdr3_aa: CASSPGQVSNQPQHF
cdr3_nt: TGTGCCAGCAGCCCCGGACAGGTATCGAATCAGCCCCAGCATTTT

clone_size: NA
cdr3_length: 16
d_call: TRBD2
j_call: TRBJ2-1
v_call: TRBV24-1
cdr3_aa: CATSALLAGAYNEQFF
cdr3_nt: TGTGCCACCAGTGCCCTACTAGCGGGAGCCTACAATGAGCAGTTCTTC